The 31 T cell receptor beta chains given below trace back to one sample, sequenced in a study of CD8 T cells in Susac syndrome. Random hexamers were used to reverse transcribe the RNA input (about 0.45 to 1 ug). TCRdb re-called the immunoSEQ multiplex PCR reads with MiXCR, one entry per CDR3 protein. This table has tens of thousands of distinct CDR3 sequences, 93% appearing once. Sequenced sample: CD4+ T cells from PBMCs. These TCRs come from a human donor with Susac syndrome.

V is TRBV20-1 and J is TRBJ2-1; 12 bases are a match to TRBD2. Germline loops: CDR1 DFQATT, CDR2 SNEGSKA (reference sequence). The CDR3 has 18 residues. The ends lost 4 bases at V and 8 bases at J; junction bases unmatched: 18. In nucleotides, the CDR3 is TGCAGTGCTAATGAACGACTAGCGGGGGCCCGGCGGCCTCATGAGCAGTTCTTC. Its translation is CSANERLAGARRPHEQFF.

The genes are TRBV20-1 and TRBJ2-7; D might be TRBD2 (7 bases). Germline CDR1 DFQATT, CDR2 SNEGSKA (reference sequence). This CDR3 comprises 16 residues. The V end was cut by 0 bases, the J end by 0 bases, with 15 bases between. Here the CDR3 reads CSARDLGGASSYEQYF. CDR3 DNA sequence: TGCAGTGCTAGAGATTTGGGGGGGGCAAGCTCCTACGAGCAGTACTTC.

V is TRBV9 and J is TRBJ1-3; D gene uncertain. CDR1 SGDLS and CDR2 YYNGEE come from the germline V gene. This CDR3 is built from 15 residues. Trimming cost V 0 bases and J 1 base, with 8 bases left between them. This CDR3 reads CASSVVPGSGNTIYF. The CDR3 nucleotides are TGTGCCAGCAGCGTAGTCCCGGGATCTGGAAACACCATATATTTT.

The chain employs TRBV20-1 and TRBJ2-7; 9 positions match TRBD1. Germline CDR1 reads DFQATT; CDR2 reads SNEGSKA (reference sequence). V lost 5 bases, J lost 0 bases, and 2 bases stayed unmatched. This CDR3 contains 13 residues. This chain's CDR3 is CSAPDRGSYEQYF. CDR3 sequence (DNA): TGCAGTGCTCCGGACAGGGGCTCCTACGAGCAGTACTTC.

This rearrangement joins TRBV7-2 to TRBJ2-7, with 10 bases that match TRBD1. Germline V gives CDR1 SGHTA, CDR2 FQGNSA. The CDR3 covers 16 residues. The J segment lost 6 bases and the V segment lost 4 bases, leaving 12 bases of the junction unmatched. DNA of the CDR3: TGTGCCAGCAGCTCCCGGGCGGGACAGGGGTCAGGCGAGCAGTACTTC. This gives the protein CASSSRAGQGSGEQYF.

Only one count was recorded for this clonotype. The gene calls are TRBV7-2 and TRBJ2-1; no reliable D call. Deletions cut 2 bases from V and 0 bases from J, with 2 bases between. CDR1 is SGHTA and CDR2 is FQGNSA in the germline V gene. The CDR3 length is 13 residues. The chain's CDR3 is CASSLPSYNEQFF. DNA of the CDR3: TGTGCCAGCAGCTTACCCTCCTACAATGAGCAGTTCTTC.

V is TRBV21-1 and J is TRBJ1-2. TRBV21-1 is a pseudogene segment. The CDR3 is 15 residues long. The CDR3 protein is CASSKGAGSNYGYTF. The DNA for the CDR3 is TGTGCCAGCAGCAAAGGGGCAGGCAGCAACTATGGCTACACCTTC.

The chain employs TRBV7-2 and TRBJ2-6; D is unresolved. Germline V gene sequence: CDR1 SGHTA, CDR2 FQGNSA. V lost 1 base, J lost 1 base, and 5 bases lay in between. This CDR3 has 15 amino acids. This CDR3 is CASSLGSSGANVLTF. Here the CDR3 DNA reads TGTGCCAGCAGCTTAGGGAGTTCTGGGGCCAACGTCCTGACTTTC.

This sequence joins TRBV27 and TRBJ2-5, with a tentative D call TRBD1 (7 bases). The CDR3 runs 16 residues. Trimming stripped 5 bases from V and 5 bases from J, with 21 bases between. CDR1 is MNHEY, CDR2 SMNVEV, per germline (reference sequence). CDR3 DNA: TGTGCCAGCAGTCCGTACCTAGGGGGCGCGGGGGAGACCCAGTACTTC. Amino acids: CASSPYLGGAGETQYF.

About this clonotype itself: The junction departs from germline at one end; a sequencing error may be responsible. The CDR3 spells CAGSYSIVRRYNEQFF. CDR3 DNA sequence: TGTGCCGGCAGTTACAGTATTGTTCGCCGCTACAATGAGCAGTTCTTC. The chain has TRBV6-5 and TRBJ2-1; D is undetermined. The germline V gene has CDR1 MNHEY and CDR2 SVGAGI. This CDR3 has 16 amino acids.

The chain couples TRBV5-1 to TRBJ1-4, with 9 bases that match TRBD1. Germline-derived CDR1 and CDR2 are SGHRS and YFSETQ. This CDR3 contains 15 residues. V was pared by 3 bases and J by 6 bases, with 6 bases of the junction left unmatched. CDR3 nucleotide sequence: TGCGCCAGCAGCTGGAGACAGGGGGTAGATGAAAAACTGTTTTTT. Translated, it gives CASSWRQGVDEKLFF. Based on the CDR3 plus reference TRBV5-1 and TRBJ1-4, the full variable domain is KAGVTQTPRYLIKTRGQQVTLSCSPISGHRSVSWYQQTPGQGLQFLFEYFSETQRNKGNFPGRFSGRQFSNSRSEMNVSTLELGDSALYLCASSWRQGVDEKLFFGSGTQLSVL.

J is TRBJ1-4 and V is TRBV4-1; the match to TRBD1 covers 8 bases. V was pared by 4 bases and J by 7 bases, with 5 bases of the junction left unmatched. CDR3 length equals 14 residues. CDR1 and CDR2 from the germline V gene are MGHRA and YSYEKL. In DNA, the CDR3 is TGCGCCAGCAGCCCCCGACAGGGGTCTGAAAAACTGTTTTTT. It codes for CASSPRQGSEKLFF.

J is TRBJ1-6 and V is TRBV28; no definite D call. Germline V gives CDR1 MDHEN, CDR2 SYDVKM. V dropped 3 bases and J dropped 10 bases, with 13 bases sitting between them. The CDR3 length is 14 residues. The CDR3 DNA is TGTGCCAGCAGTTTCTCTATCTGGGCCTCACCCCTCCACTTT. Its protein product is CASSFSIWASPLHF.

The rearrangement uses TRBV20-1 and TRBJ1-1; D unresolved. Looked up from germline, CDR1 is DFQATT and CDR2 is SNEGSKA (reference sequence). The V and J ends lost 3 bases and 0 bases respectively, with 14 bases between them. CDR3 size: 15 residues. Written as DNA, the CDR3 is TGCAGTGCTAGTTGGGCGGTGGCGATGAACACTGAAGCTTTCTTT. Its translation is CSASWAVAMNTEAFF.

A single count supports this clonotype. This sequence joins TRBV9 and TRBJ2-3, with D perhaps matching TRBD1 or TRBD2 (5 bases each). This CDR3 is built from 15 residues. The V end lost 0 bases, the J end lost 3 bases, and 11 bases lay between the germline ends. Per the germline V gene, CDR1 is SGDLS and CDR2 is YYNGEE. The CDR3 sequence: CASSVATWGTDTQYF. DNA of the CDR3: TGTGCCAGCAGCGTAGCTACTTGGGGGACAGATACGCAGTATTTT.

This clonotype was seen just once. The chain has TRBV7-2 and TRBJ1-1; perhaps TRBD1 as D (5 bases). In germline, CDR1 is SGHTA, CDR2 FQGNSA. V shed 5 bases and J shed 3 bases, with 16 bases lying between them. CDR3 size: 15 residues. In DNA form, the CDR3 reads TGTGCCAGCAGCACTAGACAGAGTTCTTACACTGAAGCTTTCTTT. It specifies CASSTRQSSYTEAFF.

The V and J genes are TRBV3-1 and TRBJ1-1; D remains ambiguous. The germline gives CDR1 LGHDT, CDR2 YNNKEL (reference sequence). This CDR3 is 13 amino acids long. Trimming removed 0 bases at V and 10 bases at J, with 12 bases between. The CDR3 coding sequence is TGTGCCAGCAGCCAAGAAGGATGGGTGGGAGCTTTCTTT. It yields the protein CASSQEGWVGAFF.

V is TRBV19 and J is TRBJ2-1; TRBD2 might be the D (6 bases). V lost 4 bases, J lost 3 bases, and 13 bases lay in between. The germline CDR1 and CDR2 sequences are LNHDA and SQIVND (reference sequence). CDR3 length: 15 amino acids. CDR3 nucleotides: TGTGCCAGTAGTAAGGAAGCGGGTTTCTACAATGAGCAGTTCTTC. Amino acid sequence: CASSKEAGFYNEQFF.

The chain uses TRBV9 and TRBJ1-2, with TRBD1 matching over 7 bases. The junction had 13 bases not matched to a gene; V was cut back by 1 base and J by 7 bases. CDR3 size: 16 residues. CDR1 SGDLS and CDR2 YYNGEE come from the germline V gene. Here the CDR3 DNA reads TGTGCCAGCAGCGTACGGGGAAACAGGGGCCACCGTGGCTACACCTTC. This codes for CASSVRGNRGHRGYTF.

V gene TRBV7-9 combines with J gene TRBJ1-1; D remains unclear. Germline CDR1 and CDR2: SEHNR and FQNEAQ (reference sequence). The ends were cut back, 5 bases at V and 0 bases at J, with 10 bases in the middle. This CDR3 is 14 amino acids long. DNA of the CDR3: TGTGCCAGCAGCCCTCGGGTCCTGAACACTGAAGCTTTCTTT. Translating it yields CASSPRVLNTEAFF.

J is TRBJ2-1 and V is TRBV3-1; no clear D. V lost 4 bases and J 4 bases, leaving 11 bases between the germline ends. Germline V gene lookup returns CDR1 LGHDT and CDR2 YNNKEL (reference sequence). The CDR3 extends over 14 amino acids. CDR3 bases: TGTGCCAGCAGCCCCCCCACACCGTACAATGAGCAGTTCTTC. Protein sequence: CASSPPTPYNEQFF.

The CDR3 loop reads CASSLNAGGTTDTQYF. DNA for the CDR3: TGTGCCAGCAGCTTAAATGCGGGGGGAACGACAGATACGCAGTATTTT. The genes are TRBV7-3 and TRBJ2-3; TRBD2 matches at 8 bases. V lost 1 base and J lost 3; bases outside the gene matches: 6. CDR1 and CDR2 from the germline V gene are SGHTA and FQGTGA. The CDR3 totals 16 residues.

The chain recombines TRBV18 with TRBJ1-3; D is undetermined. Trimming shortened V by 3 bases and J by 4 bases, and 13 bases separated the two germline ends. The CDR3 has 15 residues. The germline gives CDR1 KGHSH, CDR2 LQKENI. CDR3 DNA: TGTGCCAGCTCACCCATCTCCAGCGGCGGAAACACCATATATTTT. This encodes CASSPISSGGNTIYF. Variable domain in full (rest from reference TRBV18 and TRBJ1-3): NAGVMQNPRHLVRRRGQEARLRCSPMKGHSHVYWYRQLPEEGLKFMVYLQKENIIDESGMPKERFSAEFPKEGPSILRIQQVVRGDSAAYFCASSPISSGGNTIYFGEGSWLTVV.

V usage is TRBV25-1 and J usage is TRBJ1-6; TRBD1 might be the D (6 bases). The CDR3 contains 16 residues. With 8 bases removed from V and 6 bases from J, the gap between germline ends came to 20 bases. CDR1 is MGHDK, CDR2 SYGVNS, per germline. The CDR3 is CASGPHRGIANSPLHF. CDR3 DNA sequence: TGTGCCAGCGGCCCTCATAGGGGGATCGCTAATTCACCCCTCCACTTT. Full variable domain (rest looked up from reference TRBV25-1 and TRBJ1-6): EADIYQTPRYLVIGTGKKITLECSQTMGHDKMYWYQQDPGMELHLIHYSYGVNSTEKGDLSSESTVSRIRTEHFPLTLESARPSHTSQYLCASGPHRGIANSPLHFGNGTRLTVT.

The chain has TRBV18 and TRBJ2-2; D gene ambiguous. Germline assignment: CDR1 KGHSH and CDR2 LQKENI. The V gene lost 1 base and the J gene lost 5 bases, with 2 bases spanning the gap. The length of the CDR3 is 12 residues. The CDR3: CASSPRTGELFF. CDR3 DNA: TGTGCCAGCTCACCACGGACCGGGGAGCTGTTTTTT.

This clonotype showed up just a few times. This chain joins TRBV10-3 and TRBJ2-7; the match to TRBD2 covers 8 bases. This CDR3 spans 15 amino acids. Per germline, CDR1 ENHRY and CDR2 SYGVKD. Trimming removed 5 bases from V and 3 bases from J; junction bases left unmatched: 9. In DNA form, the CDR3 reads TGTGCCATCAGTCCCCTTGGGACTAGACACTACGAGCAGTACTTC. Residues: CAISPLGTRHYEQYF.

The chain employs TRBV25-1 and TRBJ2-7; D may match TRBD1 or TRBD2 (5 bases each). V lost 1 base to trimming and J lost 0 bases, with 13 bases between them. CDR1 and CDR2 from the germline V gene are MGHDK and SYGVNS. CDR3 length: 16 residues. CDR3 amino acids: CASSESRDVSSYEQYF. The DNA for the CDR3 is TGTGCCAGCAGTGAATCCCGGGACGTAAGCTCCTACGAGCAGTACTTC.

This chain joins TRBV14 and TRBJ1-4; D unresolved. There are 17 residues in the CDR3. The V and J ends lost 1 base and 8 bases respectively, with 20 bases between them. Per the germline V gene, CDR1 is SGHDN and CDR2 is FVKESK. As DNA, the CDR3 is TGTGCCAGCAGCCAAGTAGGAGCCCGCCGGGTTCGAGAAAAACTGTTTTTT. This sequence encodes CASSQVGARRVREKLFF. Filled out from reference TRBV14 and TRBJ1-4, the complete variable domain reads EAGVTQFPSHSVIEKGQTVTLRCDPISGHDNLYWYRRVMGKEIKFLLHFVKESKQDESGMPNNRFLAERTGGTYSTLKVQPAELEDSGVYFCASSQVGARRVREKLFFGSGTQLSVL.

This chain links TRBV10-3 with TRBJ1-2, with a tentative D call TRBD1 (6 bases). Germline-derived CDR1 and CDR2 are ENHRY and SYGVKD. The CDR3 contains 13 residues. V was clipped by 2 bases and J by 4 bases, with 8 bases between them. The CDR3 loop reads CAISEQQGYGYTF. The CDR3 bases are TGTGCCATCAGTGAGCAACAGGGCTATGGCTACACCTTC.

The J gene is TRBJ1-5, the V gene TRBV3-1; possibly TRBD1 for D (5 bases). CDR3 length: 15 residues. Trimming removed 1 base from V and 0 bases from J, with 7 bases in between. The V gene's germline CDR1 is LGHDT and CDR2 YNNKEL (reference sequence). Here the CDR3 DNA reads TGTGCCAGCAGCCAAGGAGGGGATAGCAATCAGCCCCAGCATTTT. This codes for CASSQGGDSNQPQHF.

This sequence joins TRBV18 and TRBJ1-1, with 8 bases aligning to TRBD1. Germline CDR1 reads KGHSH; CDR2 reads LQKENI. The CDR3 length is 19 residues. Trimming removed 0 bases from V and 5 bases from J; junction bases left unmatched: 17. The CDR3 is CASSPPFPIRDRWRTEAFF. DNA of the CDR3: TGTGCCAGCTCACCACCTTTTCCTATCCGGGACAGGTGGCGGACTGAAGCTTTCTTT.